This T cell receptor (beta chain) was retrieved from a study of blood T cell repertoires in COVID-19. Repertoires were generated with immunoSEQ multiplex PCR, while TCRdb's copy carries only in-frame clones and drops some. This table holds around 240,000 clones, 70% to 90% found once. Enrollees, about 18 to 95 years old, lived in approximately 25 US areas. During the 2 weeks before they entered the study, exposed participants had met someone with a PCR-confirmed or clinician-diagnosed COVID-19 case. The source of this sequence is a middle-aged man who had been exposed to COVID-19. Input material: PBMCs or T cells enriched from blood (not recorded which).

For the CDR3, the DNA is TGTGCCAGCAGTTTTTTACGACAATCCACTGAAGCTTTCTTT. Translating gives CASSFLRQSTEAFF. The genes are TRBV27 and TRBJ1-1; D not resolved. The germline V and J ends were trimmed by 3 bases and 4 bases, with 12 bases remaining between them. CDR1 MNHEY and CDR2 SMNVEV come from the germline V gene (reference sequence). CDR3 length: 14 amino acids.